Listed below are T cell receptor beta chains from one sample, sequenced in a study of shared clonotypes between healthy human individuals. The method was immunoSEQ multiplex PCR; TCRdb's version includes in-frame clones alone and lacks a portion of them. The sample shows around 2.5 million clones, approximately 93% of them seen only once. Sequencing used naive CD4+ T cells from PBMCs. The source is a man aged 18 to 30 in good health. Some clones in this sample may be carry-over from other donors' samples. Each CDR3 is given with its conserved first and last residue. A D gene is named only where the DNA matches it firmly. Only part of the rows carry a size: once, few, many, or a class if the clone is expanded.

.,TRBV7-9,.,TRBJ1-4,CASSSKVATNEKLFF,TGTGCCAGCAGCTCTAAGGTAGCAACTAATGAAAAACTGTTTTTT
.,TRBV6-6,.,TRBJ2-7,CASSPPSGEQYF,TGTGCCAGCAGTCCCCCGTCCGGCGAGCAGTACTTC
.,TRBV9,.,TRBJ2-1,CASSRTINDEQFF,TGTGCCAGCAGTCGGACTATCAACGATGAGCAGTTCTTC
.,TRBV5-1,.,TRBJ1-5,CASSLRNMRQASQPQHF,TGCGCCAGCAGCTTGAGAAATATGAGACAGGCCTCTCAGCCCCAGCATTTT
TRBD1,TRBV6-6,.,TRBJ1-2,CASRSGGAYGYTF,TGTGCCAGCAGGTCAGGGGGGGCCTATGGCTACACCTTC
.,TRBV18,once,TRBJ2-5,CASSRNTPTAQETQYF,TGTGCCAGCTCAAGAAACACCCCGACAGCACAAGAGACCCAGTACTTC
.,TRBV6-5,.,TRBJ2-2,CASSYSGRGELFF,TGTGCCAGCAGTTACTCGGGGCGCGGGGAGCTGTTTTTT
.,TRBV4-3,.,TRBJ2-2,CASSQDAHTGELFF,TGCGCCAGCAGCCAAGATGCACACACCGGGGAGCTGTTTTTT
TRBD1,TRBV27,.,TRBJ2-2,CASRPTGVLTGELFF,TGTGCCAGCAGACCTACAGGGGTTCTAACCGGGGAGCTGTTTTTT
.,TRBV29-1,.,TRBJ2-3,CSVGFGLVGDTQYF,TGCAGCGTTGGTTTCGGCCTAGTGGGGGATACGCAGTATTTT
.,TRBV9,once,TRBJ2-2,CASSVVIVGELFF,TGTGCCAGCAGCGTAGTAATCGTCGGGGAGCTGTTTTTT
TRBD1,TRBV28,.,TRBJ1-3,CASATGVNSGNTIYF,TGTGCCAGTGCGACAGGGGTTAACTCTGGAAACACCATATATTTT
TRBD2,TRBV7-9,once,TRBJ2-3,CASSPWTSGIADTQYF,TGTGCCAGCAGCCCGTGGACTAGCGGCATTGCGGATACGCAGTATTTT
TRBD1,TRBV30,.,TRBJ2-7,CAWRHKTGYSYEQYF,TGTGCCTGGAGGCACAAGACAGGGTACTCCTACGAGCAGTACTTC
TRBD1,TRBV28,.,TRBJ2-3,CASSTTGGLSDTQYF,TGTGCCAGCAGTACGACAGGGGGCTTATCAGATACGCAGTATTTT
TRBD1,TRBV7-9,.,TRBJ1-2,CASSRTGQEIYGYTF,TGTGCCAGCAGCCGAACTGGACAGGAGATCTATGGCTACACCTTC
TRBD1,TRBV5-1,.,TRBJ2-1,CASSLVDRVTDEQFF,TGTGCCAGCAGCTTGGTTGACAGGGTAACGGATGAGCAGTTCTTC
TRBD2,TRBV7-3,.,TRBJ2-3,CASSPGLAESTDTQYF,TGTGCCAGCAGCCCGGGACTAGCGGAGAGCACAGATACGCAGTATTTT
TRBD1,TRBV5-6,.,TRBJ2-5,CASRQWGQGETQYF,TGTGCCAGCAGACAATGGGGACAGGGCGAGACCCAGTACTTC
.,TRBV6-1,.,TRBJ1-1,CASSDFGTVNTEAFF,TGTGCCAGCAGCGACTTTGGGACGGTGAACACTGAAGCTTTCTTT
TRBD1,TRBV30,.,TRBJ2-2,CAWSGGQSANTGELFF,TGTGCCTGGAGTGGGGGACAGAGCGCGAACACCGGGGAGCTGTTTTTT
.,TRBV5-4,.,TRBJ2-5,CASSLRVASQETQYF,TGTGCCAGCAGCTTGCGGGTAGCCAGTCAAGAGACCCAGTACTTC
TRBD1,TRBV4-1,.,TRBJ2-3,CASSQEISQGADTQYF,TGCGCCAGCAGCCAAGAAATTAGCCAGGGGGCAGATACGCAGTATTTT
.,TRBV18,.,TRBJ1-2,CASSRVYLKMDGLDGYTF,TGTGCCAGCTCACGGGTTTATTTGAAGATGGACGGCCTGGACGGCTACACCTTC
TRBD2,TRBV19,.,TRBJ2-3,CASKPRLAGVTDTQYF,TGTGCCAGTAAACCGAGACTAGCGGGGGTCACAGATACGCAGTATTTT
.,TRBV5-1,.,TRBJ2-2,CASSLPGQFANTGELFF,TGCGCCAGCAGCTTACCCGGACAGTTCGCGAACACCGGGGAGCTGTTTTTT
.,TRBV11-1,.,TRBJ1-2,CASSPTGMHYGYTF,TGTGCCAGCAGCCCAACAGGGATGCACTATGGCTACACCTTC
.,TRBV5-4,.,TRBJ2-5,CASSLGSGAQETQYF,TGTGCCAGCAGCTTGGGGTCGGGGGCGCAAGAGACCCAGTACTTC
TRBD2,TRBV4-1,.,TRBJ2-3,CASRLGLAGADTQYF,TGCGCCAGCAGGCTAGGGCTAGCGGGAGCGGATACGCAGTATTTT
.,TRBV5-1,.,TRBJ2-3,CASSTPTDTQYF,TGCGCCAGCAGCACCCCCACAGATACGCAGTATTTT
TRBD1,TRBV4-1,.,TRBJ2-2,CASSRTGQQDTGELFF,TGCGCCAGCAGCCGCACGGGACAGCAGGACACCGGGGAGCTGTTTTTT
.,TRBV27,.,TRBJ2-7,CASRTGSPHEQYF,TGTGCCAGCAGAACAGGGTCCCCCCACGAGCAGTACTTC
.,TRBV9,.,TRBJ2-7,CASSPRRGPYEQYF,TGTGCCAGCAGCCCTAGGAGGGGTCCCTACGAGCAGTACTTC
.,TRBV5-6,.,TRBJ2-7,CASSLLGRQSYEQYF,TGTGCCAGCAGCTTACTGGGACGCCAGTCCTACGAGCAGTACTTC
.,TRBV28,.,TRBJ1-5,CASRTPRGQPQHF,TGTGCCAGCAGAACACCCCGGGGGCAGCCCCAGCATTTT
TRBD1,TRBV5-1,.,TRBJ2-1,CASSIGPGQGAGNEQFF,TGCGCCAGCAGCATAGGACCGGGACAGGGGGCAGGCAATGAGCAGTTCTTC
.,TRBV6-5,.,TRBJ1-1,CASSRWGLLNTEAFF,TGTGCCAGCAGTAGGTGGGGACTCTTGAACACTGAAGCTTTCTTT
TRBD2,TRBV12-5,.,TRBJ2-5,CASGLAGQETQYF,TGTGCTAGTGGGCTAGCGGGACAAGAGACCCAGTACTTC